This TCR beta chain was retrieved from a study of regulatory T cells in long-lasting Graves disease. Study observations and caveats: Persistent disease was associated with favored TRBV28 usage and with favored use of TRBJ1-2 and TRBJ2-5.

Time point described: newly diagnosed GD, antithyroid drugs for less than 3 months. Extracted PBMC RNA gave rise to the TCR library. An endocrinology unit in Xi'an, China, supplied the patients. This clonotype was detected many times. Its antigen is undetermined. Arm-PCR with iRepertoire HTBI primers amplified the CDR3 regions for these TCR beta libraries. As handled by the study authors: Samples collectively showed fewer than 80 TRBV and roughly 15 TRBJ segments. MiXCR was run by TCRdb on the multiplex PCR reads, yielding one entry per CDR3 protein. TCRdb's processing, not the authors' own work, is the source of the V and J calls. Of 350,000 to 550,000 distinct CDR3 sequences detected, around 17% appear once; the ten largest clones hold roughly 23%. Germline assignment: CDR1 SGHTA and CDR2 FQGTGA. This CDR3 has 13 residues. The J segment lost 8 bases and the V segment lost 2 bases, leaving 3 bases of the junction unmatched.

The same sample was also used in a study of T cells in Graves' hyperthyroidism and ophthalmopathy. From that report: The TCR CDR3 was amplified in a first-round RT-PCR using the HTBI primer set.

This material consisted of peripheral blood mononuclear cells (PBMCs), taken at new diagnosis, from a patient treated with antithyroid drugs. This TCR derives from a woman aged 18-30 years with Graves disease. The chain is built from TRBV7-3 and TRBJ2-1, with 7 bases lining up with TRBD1. Here the CDR3 reads CASSLLGGDEQFF. In DNA form, the CDR3 reads TGTGCCAGCAGCTTACTAGGGGGCGATGAGCAGTTCTTC.